This paragraph covers one TCR beta chain sequence. This sample is part of a study of blood T cell repertoires in COVID-19. This table comes from immunoSEQ multiplex PCR, and its TCRdb copy is limited to in-frame clones, with some not included. This table has 300,000 to 400,000 clones, roughly 91% appearing once. The CDR3 spans 14 residues. The ends lost 10 bases at V and 2 bases at J; junction bases unmatched: 8. The germline gives CDR1 SGHAT, CDR2 FQNNGV. Sequences were obtained from PBMCs or T cells enriched from blood (not recorded which). The V call is TRBV11-2, the J call TRBJ1-1, with 9 bases aligning to TRBD1. The TCR comes from a woman in her late teens or twenties who had recovered from COVID-19. The CDR3 nucleotides read TGTGCCACCACAGGGGGCAGGGAAAACACTGAAGCTTTCTTT. Encoded protein: CATTGGRENTEAFF.